This TCR beta chain was captured by sequencing in a study of cytotoxic CD8 clonotypes in ibrutinib-treated CLL. Study-wide context: Complete response was seen in 2 patients and partial in roughly 25; around twelve progressed and roughly 15 stayed remitted after a median roughly 65 months.

Here immunoSEQ multiplex PCR was the method, and the copy in TCRdb shows in-frame clones only, minus some. The data hold tens of thousands of clones, with under 80% observed a single time. The CDR3 is 16 amino acids. V lost 1 base, J lost 2 bases, and 4 bases stayed unmatched. CDR1 and CDR2 from the germline V gene are SGHVS and FQNEAQ. Sequenced material: PBMCs, taken before ibrutinib treatment. The rearrangement joins TRBV7-8 to TRBJ1-5, with TRBD1 matching 8 bases. The receptor's source is a human donor with chronic lymphocytic leukemia. The CDR3 here is CASSLGPDRGNQPQHF. CDR3 DNA sequence: TGTGCCAGCAGCTTAGGGCCGGACAGGGGCAATCAGCCCCAGCATTTT.